Below, 26 T cell receptor beta chains from the same sample are listed, as sequenced in a study of T cells in Graves' hyperthyroidism and ophthalmopathy (dated by TCRdb to between 2019 and 2020). The library was prepared using multiplex PCR. Sequencer: Illumina HiSeq 2000. TCR beta CDR3 regions were amplified from RNA transcripts. For the first round of RT-PCR on the TCR CDR3, the HTBI primer set was used together with the Qiagen OneStep RT-PCR kit. The public reads were run again by TCRdb, first through fastp at Q25 and then through MiXCR, and only productive beta chains were kept. Rows are unified per CDR3 protein, each entry keeping the most common DNA and genes. This sample lists 450,000 to 650,000 distinct CDR3 sequences; 17% were detected once. Under 20% of the sample lies in the top ten. Sequences were obtained from blood. These receptor sequences come from a woman aged 18 to 35 with Graves' ophthalmopathy.

The chain has TRBV6-2 or TRBV6-3 and TRBJ1-2; D call uncertain. The V gene's germline CDR1 is MNHEY and CDR2 SVGEGT. CDR3 length: 13 residues. Trimming stripped 0 bases from V and 12 bases from J, with 14 bases between. The CDR3 protein is CASSYSSLGYHTF. The CDR3, as DNA: TGTGCCAGCAGTTACTCGTCCTTGGGTTACCACACCTTC.

The chain recombines TRBV4-1 with TRBJ2-1; D unresolved. Trimming left V 1 base short and J 8 bases short, with 18 bases between. Looked up from germline, CDR1 is MGHRA and CDR2 is YSYEKL. The CDR3 has 16 amino acids. DNA of the CDR3: TGCGCCAGCAGCCAAGTCGACCTTATAAGGTTCCATGAGCAGTTCTTC. It encodes CASSQVDLIRFHEQFF.

This clonotype has more than one count but fewer than ten. The rearrangement joins TRBV2 to TRBJ2-6; TRBD1 might be the D (5 bases). The CDR3 is made up of 17 amino acids. Trimming removed 3 bases from V and 2 bases from J, with 14 bases in between. Germline assignment: CDR1 SNHLY and CDR2 FYNNEI. In DNA form, the CDR3 reads TGTGCCAGCAGTGAGGGCAGGGTTAACGCTGGGGCCAACGTCCTGACTTTC. It codes for CASSEGRVNAGANVLTF.

The chain combines TRBV19 with TRBJ2-5, with TRBD2 identical over 8 bases. This CDR3 has 15 amino acids. CDR1 LNHDA and CDR2 SQIVND come from the germline V gene (reference sequence). V dropped 5 bases and J dropped 1; count of bases not matched to a gene: 6. The CDR3 DNA sequence: TGTGCCAGTAGTTCCTTAGCGGGGATCCAAGAGACCCAGTACTTC. It specifies CASSSLAGIQETQYF. Together with reference TRBV19 and TRBJ2-5, the CDR3 gives the full variable domain: DGGITQSPKYLFRKEGQNVTLSCEQNLNHDAMYWYRQDPGQGLRLIYYSQIVNDFQKGDIAEGYSVSREKKESFPLTVTSAQKNPTAFYLCASSSLAGIQETQYFGPGTRLLVL.

There are a few counts of this clonotype. This chain links TRBV19 with TRBJ2-5, with D tentatively TRBD2 (5 bases). Trimming cost V 5 bases and J 1 base, with 14 bases left between them. Germline values: CDR1 LNHDA, CDR2 SQIVND (reference sequence). The CDR3 has 15 amino acids. CDR3 loop: CASSPGPGFQETQYF. In DNA, the CDR3 is TGTGCCAGTAGTCCAGGCCCGGGGTTCCAAGAGACCCAGTACTTC.

This clonotype was counted many times. V usage is TRBV7-8 and J usage is TRBJ1-1; tentatively, D is TRBD1 (5 bases). There are 15 residues in the CDR3. The germline V gene encodes CDR1 SGHVS and CDR2 FQNEAQ. Trimming removed 1 base from V and 4 bases from J, with 13 bases in between. In DNA form, the CDR3 reads TGTGCCAGCAGCTTAGTGGCAGGGTTGGCCACTGAAGCTTTCTTT. Translated: CASSLVAGLATEAFF.

The table lists this clonotype with many counts. The genes are TRBV28 and TRBJ1-1, with D tentatively TRBD1 (6 bases). V shed 6 bases and J shed 4 bases, with 21 bases lying between them. Germline V gives CDR1 MDHEN, CDR2 SYDVKM. The CDR3 runs to 16 residues. The CDR3 DNA reads TGTGCCAGCAGACAAGCCTGGGAACAGGGTGGCACTGAAGCTTTCTTT. This encodes CASRQAWEQGGTEAFF. Combining the CDR3 with reference TRBV28 and TRBJ1-1 gives the whole variable domain DVKVTQSSRYLVKRTGEKVFLECVQDMDHENMFWYRQDPGLGLRLIYFSYDVKMKEKGDIPEGYSVSREKKERFSLILESASTNQTSMYLCASRQAWEQGGTEAFFGQGTRLTVV.

This clonotype showed up many times. The CDR3 bases are TGTGCCACCAGCAGAGAGAATAGCGGGGGGGCAGAGACCCAGTACTTC. Protein product: CATSRENSGGAETQYF. This chain joins TRBV15 and TRBJ2-5, with 11 bases identical to TRBD2. V lost 0 bases, J lost 4 bases, and 4 bases stayed unmatched. The CDR3 is made up of 16 amino acids. Germline CDR1 is LNHNV and CDR2 is YYDKDF (reference sequence). Using reference TRBV15 and TRBJ2-5 for the parts outside the CDR3, the full variable domain is DAMVIQNPRYQVTQFGKPVTLSCSQTLNHNVMYWYQQKSSQAPKLLFHYYDKDFNNEADTPDNFQSRRPNTSFCFLDIRSPGLGDTAMYLCATSRENSGGAETQYFGPGTRLLVL.

This clonotype was observed a handful of times. The rearrangement links TRBV7-8 to TRBJ2-7, with TRBD2 identical over 14 bases. V lost 5 bases, J lost 7 bases, and 7 bases stayed unmatched. The germline V gene has CDR1 SGHVS and CDR2 FQNEAQ. The CDR3 consists of 15 residues. Here the CDR3 reads CASSAGTSGSWEQYF. CDR3 coding DNA: TGTGCCAGCAGCGCCGGGACTAGCGGGAGTTGGGAGCAGTACTTC.

This clonotype was found many times. CDR3 region: CASSLLGSGSDSEQYF. The CDR3 DNA reads as TGTGCCAGCAGTTTACTTGGAAGCGGGAGTGATTCCGAGCAGTACTTC. V is TRBV28 and J is TRBJ2-7; 8 bases fit TRBD2. CDR3 length: 16 amino acids. Germline V gives CDR1 MDHEN, CDR2 SYDVKM. V lost 2 bases, J lost 6 bases, and 12 bases stayed unmatched. Full variable domain (outside the CDR3, taken from reference TRBV28 and TRBJ2-7): DVKVTQSSRYLVKRTGEKVFLECVQDMDHENMFWYRQDPGLGLRLIYFSYDVKMKEKGDIPEGYSVSREKKERFSLILESASTNQTSMYLCASSLLGSGSDSEQYFGPGTRLTVT.

This clonotype was observed at least ten times. The chain carries TRBV7-6 and TRBJ2-1; TRBD1 matches at 7 bases. This CDR3 is 15 amino acids long. Germline CDR1 SGHVS, CDR2 FNYEAQ. J was trimmed by 5 bases and V by 5 bases; bases with no gene match: 9. The CDR3 region has the DNA TGTGCCAGCAGCCCAAAAGGGGGCCTCGACAATGAGCAGTTCTTC. Its translation is CASSPKGGLDNEQFF.

This clonotype has at least ten counts. CDR3 bases: TGTGCCAGCAGCTTAGGGGCAGGGAATCAGCCCCAGCATTTT. As protein: CASSLGAGNQPQHF. The gene calls are TRBV7-9 and TRBJ1-5; the D gene is possibly TRBD1 (5 bases). The V end was cut by 1 base, the J end by 4 bases, with 8 bases between. The CDR3 contains 14 residues. Germline CDR1 reads SEHNR; CDR2 reads FQNEAQ (reference sequence).

This clonotype was recorded a few times. This sequence may be a read error, since a much larger clone differs from it by one base. The chain carries TRBV28 and TRBJ2-7, with TRBD2 matching 10 bases. Trimming cost V 7 bases and J 3 bases; bases outside gene matches: 12. The CDR3 runs 16 residues. Germline V lookup: CDR1 MDHEN, CDR2 SYDVKM. The CDR3 nucleotides read TGTGCCAGCAACCCTATTCGCACTAGCGGGGACTACGAGCAGTACTTC. Its translation: CASNPIRTSGDYEQYF.

The rearrangement links TRBV29-1 to TRBJ2-7; 10 bases agree with TRBD2. V trimming: 7 bases; J trimming: 1 base; junction bases outside the gene matches: 7. CDR3 length: 14 residues. Germline-derived CDR1 and CDR2 are SQVTM and ANQGSEA. CDR3 nucleotides: TGCAGCGGGGTAGGACTAGCGGATTCCTACGAGCAGTACTTC. It yields the protein CSGVGLADSYEQYF.

With regard to this clonotype: A much larger clone sits a single nucleotide away, making a read error possible. The chain couples TRBV7-9 to TRBJ2-7; TRBD2 matches at 7 bases. This CDR3 contains 14 residues. The V segment lost 5 bases and the J segment 7 bases; nucleotides outside the gene matches: 11. CDR1 SEHNR and CDR2 FQNEAQ come from the germline V gene (reference sequence). CDR3 in amino acids: CASSGRAGVNEQYF. In nucleotides, the CDR3 is TGTGCCAGCAGCGGGAGGGCCGGAGTCAATGAGCAGTACTTC.

This clonotype was observed many times. The CDR3: CASSEASGSPDTQYF. DNA for the CDR3: TGTGCCAGCAGTGAAGCTAGCGGGAGCCCAGATACGCAGTATTTT. The V call is TRBV6-1, the J call TRBJ2-3; TRBD2 matches 9 bases. The trim removed 0 bases at V and 4 bases at J, leaving 2 bases unmatched. Germline CDR1 is MNHNS and CDR2 is SASEGT. The CDR3 has 15 amino acids.

V and J are TRBV18 and TRBJ2-2; 8 bases are a match to TRBD1. Germline V gives CDR1 KGHSH, CDR2 LQKENI. V trimming: 2 bases; J trimming: 0 bases; junction bases outside the gene matches: 5. This CDR3 has 17 amino acids. DNA for the CDR3: TGTGCCAGCTCACCAGCGAGGACAGGGCCGAACACCGGGGAGCTGTTTTTT. Protein product: CASSPARTGPNTGELFF.

This clonotype was counted ten times or more. The chain uses TRBV29-1 and TRBJ2-7; TRBD1 matches at 10 bases. This CDR3 comprises 13 residues. V gave up 7 bases and J gave up 3 bases; unmatched junction bases: 6. Germline CDR1 and CDR2: SQVTM and ANQGSEA. CDR3 nucleotides: TGCAGCGCGATCAGGACAGGGGGCTACGAGCAGTACTTC. This encodes CSAIRTGGYEQYF.

The chain carries TRBV28 and TRBJ2-1; 10 bases fit TRBD1. The length of the CDR3 is 16 residues. Germline V gives CDR1 MDHEN, CDR2 SYDVKM. J lost 0 bases, V lost 6 bases, and 5 bases had no gene match. The CDR3 DNA reads TGTGCCAGCAGCTTAAGGACAGGGGGCTCCTACAATGAGCAGTTCTTC. This sequence encodes CASSLRTGGSYNEQFF. The variable domain in full, completed from reference TRBV28 and TRBJ2-1, reads DVKVTQSSRYLVKRTGEKVFLECVQDMDHENMFWYRQDPGLGLRLIYFSYDVKMKEKGDIPEGYSVSREKKERFSLILESASTNQTSMYLCASSLRTGGSYNEQFFGPGTRLTVL.

This clonotype was detected a few times. The chain uses TRBV12-3 or TRBV12-4 and TRBJ2-6; no reliable D call. V gave up 5 bases and J gave up 2 bases, with 7 bases separating them. CDR3 length: 14 amino acids. The CDR3 region is CASSRGPGANVLTF. CDR3 in DNA: TGTGCCAGCAGTCGTGGCCCTGGGGCCAACGTCCTGACTTTC.

This clonotype was counted ten times or more. The chain carries TRBV29-1 and TRBJ2-7, with D perhaps TRBD2 (6 bases). This CDR3 has 13 amino acids. V was trimmed by 5 bases and J by 6 bases, leaving 17 bases between them. In germline, CDR1 is SQVTM, CDR2 ANQGSEA. In DNA, the CDR3 is TGCAGCGTTCCAGTGGGGGAGGAAGGCGAGCAGTACTTC. Translating gives CSVPVGEEGEQYF.

This clonotype came up many times. V gene TRBV27 combines with J gene TRBJ2-1, with 12 bases aligning to TRBD2. This CDR3 region has 17 residues. Germline V gene lookup returns CDR1 MNHEY and CDR2 SMNVEV (reference sequence). The J segment lost 8 bases and the V segment lost 3 bases, leaving 11 bases of the junction unmatched. The chain's CDR3 is CASSLGLTSGRIDEQFF. The DNA for the CDR3 is TGTGCCAGCAGTTTGGGACTCACTAGCGGGAGGATCGATGAGCAGTTCTTC.

This clonotype has ten or more counts. The V gene is TRBV11-2, the J gene TRBJ1-6, with D maybe TRBD1 (6 bases). The germline V gene has CDR1 SGHAT and CDR2 FQNNGV. The V and J ends lost 1 base and 7 bases respectively, with 8 bases between them. The CDR3 is made up of 14 amino acids. This CDR3 is CASSLATGNSPLHF. In DNA form, the CDR3 reads TGTGCCAGCAGCTTAGCAACAGGGAATTCACCCCTCCACTTT.

This clonotype has a count of ten or more. The chain employs TRBV6-1 and TRBJ2-7; 10 bases map to TRBD2. V was pared by 10 bases and J by 3 bases, with 6 bases of the junction left unmatched. Germline values: CDR1 MNHNS, CDR2 SASEGT. The CDR3 length is 13 residues. This CDR3 reads CATQLAGHYEQYF. DNA of the CDR3: TGTGCCACCCAACTAGCGGGGCACTACGAGCAGTACTTC.

This clonotype appeared a few times. This chain links TRBV15 with TRBJ2-3, with 7 bases lining up with TRBD2. V shed 1 base and J 0 bases; nucleotides not matched to a gene: 1. Germline assignment: CDR1 LNHNV and CDR2 YYDKDF (reference sequence). The CDR3 has 15 residues. CDR3 loop: CATSRGGGSTDTQYF. Written as DNA, the CDR3 is TGTGCCACCAGCAGAGGGGGGGGTAGCACAGATACGCAGTATTTT. The full variable domain, rest sourced from reference TRBV15 and TRBJ2-3, is DAMVIQNPRYQVTQFGKPVTLSCSQTLNHNVMYWYQQKSSQAPKLLFHYYDKDFNNEADTPDNFQSRRPNTSFCFLDIRSPGLGDTAMYLCATSRGGGSTDTQYFGPGTRLTVL.

This clonotype was detected many times. The chain carries TRBV13 and TRBJ1-2; D is undetermined. V was clipped by 4 bases and J by 6 bases, with 15 bases between them. The germline CDR1 and CDR2 sequences are PRHDT and FYEKMQ (reference sequence). This CDR3 spans 14 amino acids. The CDR3 bases are TGTGCCAGCAGCTCATCCAGGAGGACGGATGGCTACACCTTC. Residues: CASSSSRRTDGYTF.